Listed below are T cell receptor beta chains from one sample, sequenced in a study of blood T cell repertoires in COVID-19. Profiled with immunoSEQ multiplex PCR; TCRdb holds only in-frame clones, not every one. The sample contains about 250,000 clones, 84% of which appear only once. Input material: peripheral blood. Receptor source: a woman aged 40 to 55 who had recovered from COVID-19. CDR3s include the opening cysteine and the closing phenylalanine or tryptophan. Each record gives: V gene, J gene, D gene, clone size, CDR3 DNA, CDR3 protein. D genes are given only for firm matches. A clone size is listed for some rows: how often the clone was seen (once, few, many), or a class if it is expanded.

>TRBV5-1|TRBJ1-1|TRBD1|.
TGCGCCAGCAGCCACCCCGACAGGGGGAACACTGAAGCTTTCTTT
CASSHPDRGNTEAFF
>TRBV12-3/TRBV12-4|TRBJ2-7|.|.
TGTGCCAGCAGCCCGAGTAGTCGGTACGAGCAGTACTTC
CASSPSSRYEQYF
>TRBV5-1|TRBJ1-6|.|.
TGCGCCAGCAGCTTGCAGGGCCAACTGAATAATTCACCCCTCCACTTT
CASSLQGQLNNSPLHF
>TRBV6-5|TRBJ2-7|.|.
TGTGCCAGCAGTTCCGCATGGGGGGTCGAGCAGTACTTC
CASSSAWGVEQYF
>TRBV28|TRBJ1-1|.|.
TGTGCCAGCAGTAGGGGTTTTGGTGAAGCTTTCTTT
CASSRGFGEAFF
>TRBV28|TRBJ1-4|.|.
TGTGCCAGCAGTTTAACTACTGGACTTAGGGAAAAACTGTTTTTT
CASSLTTGLREKLFF
>TRBV19|TRBJ1-5|.|.
TGTGCCAGTAGTGTTTGGACAGCTCGGGATCAGCCCCAGCATTTT
CASSVWTARDQPQHF
>TRBV7-8|TRBJ2-7|TRBD1|.
TGTGCCAGCAGCCTGCGAGACAGGGACCCCTACGAGCAGTACTTC
CASSLRDRDPYEQYF
>TRBV19|TRBJ1-1|TRBD1|.
TGTGCCAGTAGTAAAGACAGGGTTGGCACTGAAGCTTTCTTT
CASSKDRVGTEAFF
>TRBV11-2|TRBJ2-3|.|.
TGTGCCAGCAGCATCGACCCCACGGGTACGCAGTATTTT
CASSIDPTGTQYF
>TRBV10-3|TRBJ2-1|TRBD2|.
TGTGCCATCAGTGGGGGGGGTTCCTACAATGAGCAGTTCTTC
CAISGGGSYNEQFF
>TRBV18|TRBJ2-5|TRBD1|few
TGTGCCAGCTCACCCGGGACAGGTCGTCAAGAGACCCAGTACTTC
CASSPGTGRQETQYF
>TRBV25-1|TRBJ2-3|TRBD1|.
TGTGCCAGCAGTGTGGCGACAGGGTACCCCTATACGCAGTATTTT
CASSVATGYPYTQYF
>TRBV5-4|TRBJ2-1|TRBD2|.
TGTGCCAGCAGCCTCGGACTAGCGGGGCCTGGGGACAATGAGCAGTTCTTC
CASSLGLAGPGDNEQFF
>TRBV5-5|TRBJ1-2|TRBD1|.
TGTGCCAGCAGCCGACAGGGGGAGGGTGGCTACACCTTC
CASSRQGEGGYTF
>TRBV5-1|TRBJ2-1|.|.
TGCGCCAGCAGCCCAGAACCGGGACTCTATAATGAGCAGTTCTTC
CASSPEPGLYNEQFF
>TRBV19|TRBJ2-5|.|once
TGTGCCAGTAGACAGGGTGTCGAGACCCAGTACTTC
CASRQGVETQYF
>TRBV2|TRBJ1-3|TRBD1|many
TGTGCCAGCACCTCCAACAGGGGAGGAAACACCATATATTTT
CASTSNRGGNTIYF
>TRBV30|TRBJ2-2|.|.
TGTGCCTGGAGGGGGGCCGGGAACACCGGGGAGCTGTTTTTT
CAWRGAGNTGELFF
>TRBV5-6|TRBJ2-1|TRBD1|once
TGTGCCAGCAGCTTAGGACAGGGGAAAGGAACAAATGAGCAGTTCTTC
CASSLGQGKGTNEQFF
>TRBV6-5|TRBJ1-6|.|.
TGTGCCAGCAGGCTGCTGTGGGGCGCTAGGGCACCCCTCCACTTT
CASRLLWGARAPLHF
>TRBV6-5|TRBJ1-5|TRBD1|.
TGTGCCAGCAGTTCTCCTACGACAGGGACCAAATATTTT
CASSSPTTGTKYF
>TRBV5-1|TRBJ2-5|.|.
TGCGCCAGCCGGGTTGGGGCGCAGGCGGCCCAAGAGACCCAGTACTTC
CASRVGAQAAQETQYF
>TRBV5-1|TRBJ2-2|TRBD1|.
TGCGCCAGCAGCGCGGGGACAGGGCGCAGCACCGGGGAGCTGTTTTTT
CASSAGTGRSTGELFF
>TRBV28|TRBJ2-7|.|.
TGTGCCAGCACTCGAGGAAGCAGGGTGACCGAGCAGTACTTC
CASTRGSRVTEQYF